The rows below give T cell receptor beta chains drawn from one sample of a study of T-cell reconstitution after alpha-beta-depleted transplantation in children. TCRdb re-called the PCR reads with MiXCR, one entry per CDR3 protein. The table includes 350,000 to 450,000 distinct CDR3 sequences, about a fifth detected once. The sequencing used PBMCs from the stem cell graft donor, collected from the stem cell graft. The origin of the receptors is a human donor who donated a stem cell graft to a child with acute myeloid leukemia. CDR3s include the opening cysteine and the closing phenylalanine or tryptophan. D genes are given only for firm matches. Size values are once, few and many counts, or a class for expanded clones, and some rows have none.

many TRBJ2-3 TRBV29-1 TRBD1 CSVRQGPTDTQYF TGCAGCGTACGACAGGGGCCCACAGATACGCAGTATTTT
many TRBJ2-1 TRBV10-3 - CAISTGSSYNEQFF TGTGCCATCAGTACTGGGTCCTCCTACAATGAGCAGTTCTTC
- TRBJ2-7 TRBV28 TRBD2 CASSPPHRGTSGSIYEQYF TGTGCCAGCAGTCCACCTCATAGGGGGACTAGCGGGAGTATCTACGAGCAGTACTTC
few TRBJ2-7 TRBV28 - CASRSWRGGGDEQYF TGTGCCAGCAGATCCTGGAGGGGGGGCGGCGACGAGCAGTACTTC
many TRBJ1-2 TRBV18 - CASSPSPEGDGYTF TGTGCCAGCTCACCGTCCCCAGAAGGCGATGGCTACACCTTC
many TRBJ2-7 TRBV25-1 - CASSEGTVGKITYEQYF TGTGCCAGCAGTGAAGGCACGGTGGGGAAGATCACATACGAGCAGTACTTC
few TRBJ1-5 TRBV12-3/TRBV12-4 - CASSFFGQVNQPQHF TGTGCCAGCAGTTTCTTCGGGCAGGTTAATCAGCCCCAGCATTTT
- TRBJ1-4 TRBV6-5 - CASSWLKTSEKLFF TGTGCCAGCAGTTGGTTAAAGACAAGTGAAAAACTGTTTTTT
few TRBJ1-6 TRBV12-3/TRBV12-4 TRBD1 CASSLQGANNSPLHF TGTGCCAGCAGTTTGCAGGGGGCGAATAATTCACCCCTCCACTTT
- TRBJ2-3 TRBV4-3 - CASSQEAGSTDTQYF TGCGCCAGCAGCCAAGAGGCCGGAAGCACAGATACGCAGTATTTT
- TRBJ2-1 TRBV5-1 - CASSLDWDNEQFF TGCGCCAGCAGCTTGGACTGGGACAATGAGCAGTTCTTC
- TRBJ2-3 TRBV11-2 TRBD2 CASSLTGTSGSTDTQYF TGTGCCAGCAGCTTAACCGGGACTAGCGGGAGCACAGATACGCAGTATTTT
few TRBJ1-5 TRBV18 - CASSPRGSLSNQPQHF TGTGCCAGCTCACCCAGGGGATCCCTTAGCAATCAGCCCCAGCATTTT
- TRBJ2-3 TRBV24-1 - CATGAGRSTDTQYF TGTGCCACCGGGGCAGGACGAAGCACAGATACGCAGTATTTT
few TRBJ1-5 TRBV4-2 - CASSQGRSGNQPQHF TGTGCCAGCAGCCAAGGGAGGTCTGGCAATCAGCCCCAGCATTTT